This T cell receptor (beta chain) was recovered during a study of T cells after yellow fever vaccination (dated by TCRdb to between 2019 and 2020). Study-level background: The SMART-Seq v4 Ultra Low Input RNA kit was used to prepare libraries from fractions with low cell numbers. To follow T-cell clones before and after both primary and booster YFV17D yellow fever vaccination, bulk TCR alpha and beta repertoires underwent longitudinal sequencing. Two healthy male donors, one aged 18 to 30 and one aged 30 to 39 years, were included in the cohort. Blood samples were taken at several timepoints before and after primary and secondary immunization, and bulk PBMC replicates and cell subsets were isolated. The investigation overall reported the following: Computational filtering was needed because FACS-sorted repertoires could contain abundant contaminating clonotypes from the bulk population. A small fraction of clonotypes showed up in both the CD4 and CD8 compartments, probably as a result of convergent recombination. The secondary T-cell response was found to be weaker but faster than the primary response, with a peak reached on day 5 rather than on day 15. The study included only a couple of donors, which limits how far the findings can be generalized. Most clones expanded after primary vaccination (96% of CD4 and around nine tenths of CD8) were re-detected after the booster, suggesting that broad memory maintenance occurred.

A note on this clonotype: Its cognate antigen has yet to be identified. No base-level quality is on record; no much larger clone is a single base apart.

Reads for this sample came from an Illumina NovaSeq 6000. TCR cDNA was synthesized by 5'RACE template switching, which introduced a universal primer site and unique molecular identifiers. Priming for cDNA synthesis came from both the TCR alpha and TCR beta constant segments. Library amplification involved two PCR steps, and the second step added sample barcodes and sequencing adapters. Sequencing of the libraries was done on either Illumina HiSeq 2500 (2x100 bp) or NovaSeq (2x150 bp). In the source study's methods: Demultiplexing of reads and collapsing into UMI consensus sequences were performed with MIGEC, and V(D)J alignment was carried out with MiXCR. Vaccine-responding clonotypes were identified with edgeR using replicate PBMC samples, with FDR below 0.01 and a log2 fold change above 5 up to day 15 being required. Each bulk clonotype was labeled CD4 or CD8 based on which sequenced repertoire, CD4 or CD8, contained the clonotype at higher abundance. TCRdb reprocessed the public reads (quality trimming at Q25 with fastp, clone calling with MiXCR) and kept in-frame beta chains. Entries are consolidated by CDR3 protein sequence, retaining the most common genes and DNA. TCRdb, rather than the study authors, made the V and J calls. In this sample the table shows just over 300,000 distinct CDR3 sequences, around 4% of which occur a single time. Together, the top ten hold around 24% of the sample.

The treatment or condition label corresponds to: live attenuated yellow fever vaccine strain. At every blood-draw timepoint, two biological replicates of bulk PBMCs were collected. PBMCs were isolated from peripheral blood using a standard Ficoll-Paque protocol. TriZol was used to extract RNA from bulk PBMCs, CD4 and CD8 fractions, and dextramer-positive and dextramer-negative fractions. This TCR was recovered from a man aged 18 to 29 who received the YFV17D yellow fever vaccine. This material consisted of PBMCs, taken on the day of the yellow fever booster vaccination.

The sequenced DNA: TGCGCCAGCAGCCCGAACCCAACTAATGAAAAACTGTTTTTT. Its protein is CASSPNPTNEKLFF. The V gene is TRBV5-1 and the J gene is TRBJ1-4; the D gene is not confidently resolved. Per the germline V gene, SGHRS is the CDR1 and YFSETQ is the CDR2. The CDR3 numbers 14 residues from cysteine through phenylalanine. The DNA shown is the 42-base CDR3, in frame from base 1. V loses 4 bases, J loses 0 bases, and the germline ends lie 7 bases apart. With the portions outside the CDR3 filled from the reference TRBV5-1 and TRBJ1-4 genes, the complete variable region becomes KAGVTQTPRYLIKTRGQQVTLSCSPISGHRSVSWYQQTPGQGLQFLFEYFSETQRNKGNFPGRFSGRQFSNSRSEMNVSTLELGDSALYLCASSPNPTNEKLFFGSGTQLSVL.